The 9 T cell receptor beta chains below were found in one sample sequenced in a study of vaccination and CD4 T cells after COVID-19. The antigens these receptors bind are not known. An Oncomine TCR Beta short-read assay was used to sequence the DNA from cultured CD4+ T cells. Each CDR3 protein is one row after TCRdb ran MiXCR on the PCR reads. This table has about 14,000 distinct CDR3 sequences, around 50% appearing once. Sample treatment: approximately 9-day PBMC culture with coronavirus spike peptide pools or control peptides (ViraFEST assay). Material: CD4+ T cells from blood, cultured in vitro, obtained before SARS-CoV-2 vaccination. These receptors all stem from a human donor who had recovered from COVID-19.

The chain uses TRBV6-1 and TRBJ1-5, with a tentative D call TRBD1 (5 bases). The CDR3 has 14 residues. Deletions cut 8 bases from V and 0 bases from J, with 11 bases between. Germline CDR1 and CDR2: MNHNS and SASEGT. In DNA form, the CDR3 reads TGTGCCAGCTTTTCAGGGATTAGCAATCAGCCCCAGCATTTT. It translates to CASFSGISNQPQHF.

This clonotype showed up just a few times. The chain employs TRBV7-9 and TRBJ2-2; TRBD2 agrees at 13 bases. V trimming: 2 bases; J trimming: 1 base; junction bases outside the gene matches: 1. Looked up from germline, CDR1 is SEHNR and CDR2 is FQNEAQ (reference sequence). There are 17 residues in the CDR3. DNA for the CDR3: TGTGCCAGCAGCTTAAGACTAGCGGGAGGGAACACCGGGGAGCTGTTTTTT. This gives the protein CASSLRLAGGNTGELFF.

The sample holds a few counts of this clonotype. The CDR3 DNA reads as TGTGCCAGCAGCTTATCGCTATTTGGAGGGATAATGGGGACTGAAGCTTTCTTT. It translates to CASSLSLFGGIMGTEAFF. The chain uses TRBV7-2 and TRBJ1-1; D gene uncertain. The germline gives CDR1 SGHTA, CDR2 FQGNSA. The CDR3 consists of 18 residues. The V gene lost 2 bases and the J gene lost 5 bases, with 24 bases spanning the gap. Filled out from reference TRBV7-2 and TRBJ1-1, the complete variable domain reads GAGVSQSPSNKVTEKGKDVELRCDPISGHTALYWYRQSLGQGLEFLIYFQGNSAPDKSGLPSDRFSAERTGGSVSTLTIQRTQQEDSAVYLCASSLSLFGGIMGTEAFFGQGTRLTVV.

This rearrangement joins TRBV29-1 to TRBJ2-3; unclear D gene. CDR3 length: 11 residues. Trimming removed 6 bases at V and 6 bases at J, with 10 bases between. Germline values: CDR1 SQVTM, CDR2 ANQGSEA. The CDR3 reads CSVAPVDTQYF. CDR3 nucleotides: TGCAGCGTCGCCCCCGTCGATACGCAGTATTTT.

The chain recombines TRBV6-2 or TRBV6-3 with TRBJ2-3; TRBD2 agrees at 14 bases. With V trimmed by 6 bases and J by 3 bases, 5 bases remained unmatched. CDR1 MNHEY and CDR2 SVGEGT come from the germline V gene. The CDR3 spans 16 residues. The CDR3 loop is CASSQTSGGATDTQYF. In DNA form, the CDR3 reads TGTGCCAGCAGCCAGACTAGCGGGGGGGCAACAGATACGCAGTATTTT.

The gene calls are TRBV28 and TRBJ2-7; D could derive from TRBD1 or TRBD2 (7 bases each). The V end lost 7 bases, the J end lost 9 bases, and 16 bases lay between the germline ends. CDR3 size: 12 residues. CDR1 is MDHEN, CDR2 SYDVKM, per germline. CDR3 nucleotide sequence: TGTGCCAGCAATGGGGAGGGGGCAGGGCAGTACTTC. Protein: CASNGEGAGQYF.

The CDR3 region has the DNA TGTGCCAGCGATATGGGGCAGGGCCCCTATCAGCCCCAGCATTTT. This codes for CASDMGQGPYQPQHF. The V call is TRBV19, the J call TRBJ1-5; TRBD1 might be the D (5 bases). There are 15 residues in the CDR3. The germline CDR1 and CDR2 sequences are LNHDA and SQIVND (reference sequence). V dropped 9 bases and J dropped 5 bases, with 20 bases sitting between them.

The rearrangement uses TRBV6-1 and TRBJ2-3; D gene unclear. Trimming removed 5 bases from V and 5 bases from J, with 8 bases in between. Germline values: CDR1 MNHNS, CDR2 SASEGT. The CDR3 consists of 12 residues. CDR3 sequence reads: CASSSLGDTQYF. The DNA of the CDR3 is TGTGCCAGCAGTAGTTTGGGAGATACGCAGTATTTT.

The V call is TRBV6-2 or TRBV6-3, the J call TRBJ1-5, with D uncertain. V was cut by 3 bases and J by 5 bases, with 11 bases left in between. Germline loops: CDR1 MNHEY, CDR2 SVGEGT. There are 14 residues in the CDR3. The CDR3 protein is CASSYSSTYQPQHF. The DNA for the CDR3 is TGTGCCAGCAGTTATTCGTCCACGTATCAGCCCCAGCATTTT.